This T cell receptor (beta chain) stems from a study of immune characterization of retroperitoneal liposarcoma. There are a few counts of this clonotype. Germline values: CDR1 SGHTA, CDR2 FQGNSA. The CDR3 consists of 16 residues. A single record per CDR3 protein comes from TCRdb applying MiXCR to the PCR reads. The top ten clones hold roughly a tenth of a sample with around 11,000 distinct CDR3 sequences, around half of them seen once. The sequenced sample was tumor tissue. The source of this sequence is a female donor with retroperitoneal liposarcoma. The V call is TRBV7-2, the J call TRBJ2-1; 7 positions agree with TRBD2. The J call may not be correct, given that the DNA end is closer to TRBJ2-7. Here the CDR3 reads CASSTRAGAVHNEQYF. In DNA form, the CDR3 reads TGTGCCAGCAGCACGAGGGCGGGAGCGGTACACAATGAGCAGTACTTC.